This passage covers 6 T cell receptor beta chains from one sample sequenced in a study of blood T cell repertoires in COVID-19. Profiled with immunoSEQ multiplex PCR; TCRdb holds only in-frame clones, not every one. Of some 330,000 clones in the sample, roughly 90% are singletons; the top ten hold roughly 18%. Material for sequencing was PBMCs or T cells enriched from blood (not recorded which). These receptors all come from a woman in her 30s who had recovered from COVID-19.

The V and J genes are TRBV11-2 and TRBJ1-1; D unresolved. V was trimmed by 2 bases and J by 2 bases, leaving 9 bases between them. The CDR3 is 14 amino acids. Germline assignment: CDR1 SGHAT and CDR2 FQNNGV. The CDR3 here is CASSLISRNTEAFF. CDR3 bases: TGTGCCAGCAGCTTAATAAGCCGCAACACTGAAGCTTTCTTT.

V is TRBV28 and J is TRBJ1-1, with 8 bases matching TRBD1. The CDR3 runs to 16 residues. The V segment lost 5 bases and the J segment 5 bases; nucleotides outside the gene matches: 13. Germline CDR1 and CDR2: MDHEN and SYDVKM. CDR3 protein: CASSPPPGGVETEAFF. CDR3 coding DNA: TGTGCCAGCAGTCCACCCCCAGGGGGCGTAGAAACTGAAGCTTTCTTT.

V usage is TRBV3-1 (or the pseudogene TRBV3-2) and J usage is TRBJ1-6; D ambiguous. The CDR3 totals 13 residues. Trimming left V 4 bases short and J 10 bases short, with 11 bases between. CDR1 LGHDT and CDR2 YNNKEL come from the germline V gene (reference sequence). CDR3 DNA sequence: TGTGCCAGCAGCCTTCAGGTCAAATCACCCCTCCACTTT. Its protein product is CASSLQVKSPLHF.

This chain links TRBV10-3 with TRBJ1-5, with 9 positions matching TRBD1. CDR3 length equals 14 residues. CDR1 and CDR2 (germline): ENHRY, SYGVKD. Trimming removed 4 bases from V and 7 bases from J; junction bases left unmatched: 5. CDR3: CAISGTGEGQPQHF. The CDR3 bases are TGTGCCATCAGTGGGACAGGGGAAGGCCAGCCCCAGCATTTT.

J is TRBJ2-7 and V is TRBV25-1; possible D gene TRBD2, 7 bases. Deletions cut 5 bases from V and 0 bases from J, with 14 bases between. The CDR3 spans 15 residues. From germline, CDR1 is MGHDK and CDR2 SYGVNS. The CDR3 region is CASSLTGTNSYEQYF. The CDR3 nucleotides are TGTGCCAGCAGTCTAACAGGGACTAACTCCTACGAGCAGTACTTC.

The genes are TRBV19 and TRBJ2-1, with a weak D call TRBD1 (6 bases). Trimming pared 4 bases from V and 4 bases from J, leaving 20 bases between. The CDR3 extends over 17 amino acids. Per the germline V gene, CDR1 is LNHDA and CDR2 is SQIVND (reference sequence). This chain's CDR3 is CASSSPHRVKGYNEQFF. The CDR3 DNA is TGTGCCAGTAGTAGCCCTCACAGGGTTAAGGGGTACAATGAGCAGTTCTTC.